The T cell receptor (beta chain) described here comes from a study of blood T cell repertoires in COVID-19. Sequencing used immunoSEQ multiplex PCR; TCRdb keeps in-frame clones, though not all of them. The sample has some 83,000 clones, about 82% seen once. The receptor was isolated from a man aged 50-60 years with active COVID-19. Input material: peripheral blood.

CDR3 amino acids: CASSAPGTGTYNEQFF. CDR3 sequence (DNA): TGTGCCAGCAGCGCGCCCGGGACAGGGACCTACAATGAGCAGTTCTTC. The gene calls are TRBV9 and TRBJ2-1; the match to TRBD1 covers 9 bases. Per germline, CDR1 SGDLS and CDR2 YYNGEE. CDR3 length: 16 amino acids. V trimming: 3 bases; J trimming: 2 bases; junction bases outside the gene matches: 6.